This T cell receptor (beta chain) was sequenced during a study of early T cells in non-severe SARS-CoV-2 infection. TCRdb re-called the 5' RACE reads through MiXCR, storing one row per CDR3 protein. The sample contains nearly 110,000 distinct CDR3 sequences, approximately 10% of which appear only once. The sample holds many counts of this clonotype. The CDR3 totals 15 residues. Source material: whole blood. The V gene is TRBV12-2, the J gene TRBJ2-7. TRBV12-2 is listed as a pseudogene. This TCR came from an adult who was a healthcare worker with PCR-confirmed SARS-CoV-2 infection or an uninfected control (not recorded which). CDR3 region: CASPRLARGTYEQYF. CDR3 DNA sequence: TGTGCAAGTCCACGCTTAGCCAGGGGCACCTACGAGCAGTACTTC.